This T cell receptor beta chain was obtained from a study of blood T cell repertoires in COVID-19. Study-wide context: Donors in the United States, Italy and Spain gave samples during acute or convalescent COVID-19. T cells, B-cell-depleted T cells, or PBMCs supplied cDNA or gDNA.

The method was immunoSEQ multiplex PCR; TCRdb's version includes in-frame clones alone and lacks a portion of them. Among about 160,000 clones listed, approximately 87% were seen once. Participants came from around 25 US areas, aged about 18 to 89 years. V lost 0 bases and J lost 5, with 12 bases in between. The CDR3 extends over 15 amino acids. Germline CDR1 reads SGHTA; CDR2 reads FQGNSA. The chain carries TRBV7-2 and TRBJ2-3, with a tentative D call TRBD1 (6 bases). The clonotype comes from a woman aged 45-60 years who had recovered from COVID-19. The specimen was PBMCs or T cells enriched from blood (not recorded which). The CDR3 sequence is CASSLAGATIDTQYF. DNA of the CDR3: TGTGCCAGCAGCTTAGCGGGGGCAACTATAGATACGCAGTATTTT.